The 16 T cell receptor beta chains below were found in one sample sequenced in a study of CD8 T cells in Susac syndrome. After extraction with the RNeasy kit, 0.5 to 1 ug of the RNA was reverse transcribed using random hexamers. Each CDR3 protein is one row after TCRdb ran MiXCR on the immunoSEQ multiplex PCR reads. The sample has under 250,000 distinct CDR3 sequences, around 95% seen once. Source material: CD4+ T cells from PBMCs. Receptors were obtained from a human donor with multiple sclerosis.

This clonotype appeared once. J is TRBJ1-1 and V is TRBV7-9; D unclear. From germline, CDR1 is SEHNR and CDR2 FQNEAQ (reference sequence). This CDR3 is built from 19 residues. Between the trimmed V and J ends, which lost 0 bases and 1 base, there was a span of 21 bases. The CDR3 region is CASSLAGAPLGLRNTEAFF. CDR3 nucleotides: TGTGCCAGCAGCTTAGCTGGAGCCCCCCTCGGACTCAGGAACACTGAAGCTTTCTTT.

V and J are TRBV5-1 and TRBJ2-1, with D maybe TRBD2 (6 bases). Germline V lookup: CDR1 SGHRS, CDR2 YFSETQ. The CDR3 runs 16 residues. V was trimmed by 0 bases and J by 0 bases, leaving 10 bases between them. In DNA, the CDR3 is TGCGCCAGCAGCTTGGATGGTAGCGGCTCCTACAATGAGCAGTTCTTC. Encoded protein: CASSLDGSGSYNEQFF.

The gene calls are TRBV10-2 and TRBJ1-2, with 7 bases lining up with TRBD1. The germline gives CDR1 WSHSY, CDR2 SAAADI. CDR3 size: 14 residues. Trimming removed 4 bases from V and 5 bases from J; junction bases left unmatched: 7. CDR3 protein: CASSVGTETYGYTF. The CDR3 DNA is TGCGCCAGCAGTGTGGGGACAGAGACTTATGGCTACACCTTC.

The V gene is TRBV5-1, the J gene TRBJ2-2; TRBD2 matches at 14 bases. Unmatched junction bases numbered 3, after V lost 4 bases and J lost 4 bases. Germline V gene sequence: CDR1 SGHRS, CDR2 YFSETQ. The length of the CDR3 is 16 residues. The CDR3 coding sequence is TGCGCCAGCAGCGTGGGACTAGCGGGAGTCACCGGGGAGCTGTTTTTT. It encodes CASSVGLAGVTGELFF. Variable domain in full (rest from reference TRBV5-1 and TRBJ2-2): KAGVTQTPRYLIKTRGQQVTLSCSPISGHRSVSWYQQTPGQGLQFLFEYFSETQRNKGNFPGRFSGRQFSNSRSEMNVSTLELGDSALYLCASSVGLAGVTGELFFGEGSRLTVL.

CDR3 bases: TGTGCCAGCACCCCGGACGGGGCGATGGGGACAGATACGCAGTATTTT. This gives the protein CASTPDGAMGTDTQYF. This chain links TRBV7-2 with TRBJ2-3; tentatively, D is TRBD1 or TRBD2 (5 bases each). Germline-derived CDR1 and CDR2 are SGHTA and FQGNSA. This CDR3 region has 16 residues. Deletions cut 7 bases from V and 3 bases from J, with 20 bases between.

This chain connects TRBV6-1 to TRBJ1-5, with 8 bases aligning to TRBD1. The CDR3 extends over 14 amino acids. V lost 3 bases to trimming and J lost 7 bases; unmatched junction nucleotides: 5. The germline CDR1 and CDR2 sequences are MNHNS and SASEGT. This CDR3 reads CASSDTGGEQPQHF. The CDR3 region has the DNA TGTGCCAGCAGTGACACAGGGGGTGAACAGCCCCAGCATTTT.

The chain links TRBV7-9 to TRBJ1-1, with D perhaps TRBD1 (6 bases). The ends were cut back, 2 bases at V and 2 bases at J, with 12 bases in the middle. There are 15 residues in the CDR3. Germline loops: CDR1 SEHNR, CDR2 FQNEAQ (reference sequence). The CDR3 DNA follows: TGTGCCAGCAGCTTAAGGGCAGGGGCAAACACTGAAGCTTTCTTT. Translation gives CASSLRAGANTEAFF.

The chain uses TRBV29-1 and TRBJ2-3, with 10 bases lining up with TRBD2. The CDR3 sequence is 13 residues long. Trimming at V came to 7 bases and at J to 3 bases, leaving 4 bases not matched to a gene. Germline V gene data show CDR1 as SQVTM and CDR2 as ANQGSEA. The CDR3 reads CSAAGGSTDTQYF. CDR3 nucleotides: TGCAGCGCAGCGGGAGGGAGTACAGATACGCAGTATTTT.

The chain recombines TRBV20-1 with TRBJ2-7; the D is unclear. Germline V gives CDR1 DFQATT, CDR2 SNEGSKA (reference sequence). This CDR3 is built from 12 residues. V was cut by 7 bases and J by 0 bases, with 10 bases left in between. This CDR3 reads CSGRGYSYEQYF. The DNA of the CDR3 is TGCAGTGGCCGTGGATACTCCTACGAGCAGTACTTC.

The chain joins TRBV2 to TRBJ1-1; TRBD1 agrees at 7 bases. Germline CDR1 is SNHLY and CDR2 is FYNNEI. The CDR3 spans 14 residues. Trimming cost V 10 bases and J 6 bases; bases outside gene matches: 14. As DNA, the CDR3 is TGTGCCACTATCAGGGGGGCAGTGAGTGCTGAAGCTTTCTTT. Translation gives CATIRGAVSAEAFF.

The chain links TRBV27 to TRBJ1-1, with TRBD1 identical over 7 bases. The germline V gene encodes CDR1 MNHEY and CDR2 SMNVEV (reference sequence). The CDR3 length is 15 residues. The V segment lost 5 bases and the J segment 3 bases; nucleotides outside the gene matches: 9. The CDR3 loop reads CASSPNRGADTEAFF. The CDR3 bases are TGTGCCAGCAGTCCGAACAGGGGAGCGGACACTGAAGCTTTCTTT.

V gene TRBV3-1 combines with J gene TRBJ1-6; a weak D match, TRBD1 (5 bases). V was trimmed by 4 bases and J by 0 bases, leaving 7 bases between them. Germline V lookup: CDR1 LGHDT, CDR2 YNNKEL (reference sequence). CDR3 length: 15 residues. The CDR3 DNA follows: TGTGCCAGCAGCCCTCAGGGCTCCTATAATTCACCCCTCCACTTT. Translation: CASSPQGSYNSPLHF.

J is TRBJ2-5 and V is TRBV7-2; a possible D gene is TRBD1 (5 bases). From germline, CDR1 is SGHTA and CDR2 FQGNSA. Trimming left V 3 bases short and J 5 bases short, with 16 bases between. The CDR3 runs 15 residues. The CDR3 region is CASSFSGLGRETQYF. The CDR3 nucleotides read TGTGCCAGCAGCTTTTCAGGGTTGGGTAGGGAGACCCAGTACTTC.

The V call is TRBV30, the J call TRBJ2-1, with 8 bases lining up with TRBD2. There are 15 residues in the CDR3. CDR1 is GTSNPN, CDR2 SVGIG, per germline (reference sequence). V dropped 6 bases and J dropped 5; count of bases not matched to a gene: 12. This CDR3 is CACFLAGFVNNEQFF. The DNA for the CDR3 is TGTGCCTGCTTTTTAGCGGGATTCGTGAACAATGAGCAGTTCTTC.

CDR3 loop: CASSGGQGTEAFF. In DNA form, the CDR3 reads TGCGCCAGCAGCGGGGGACAGGGGACTGAAGCTTTCTTT. The chain uses TRBV5-1 and TRBJ1-1, with 10 positions matching TRBD1. The length of the CDR3 is 13 residues. V dropped 4 bases and J dropped 5; count of bases not matched to a gene: 2. Per the germline V gene, CDR1 is SGHRS and CDR2 is YFSETQ.

The rearrangement uses TRBV19 and TRBJ1-5; maybe TRBD1 (6 bases). V gave up 5 bases and J gave up 0 bases, with 14 bases separating them. The CDR3 consists of 16 residues. The germline gives CDR1 LNHDA, CDR2 SQIVND (reference sequence). The CDR3 here is CASSAGDGYSNQPQHF. CDR3 nucleotide sequence: TGTGCCAGTAGTGCAGGGGACGGATATAGCAATCAGCCCCAGCATTTT.